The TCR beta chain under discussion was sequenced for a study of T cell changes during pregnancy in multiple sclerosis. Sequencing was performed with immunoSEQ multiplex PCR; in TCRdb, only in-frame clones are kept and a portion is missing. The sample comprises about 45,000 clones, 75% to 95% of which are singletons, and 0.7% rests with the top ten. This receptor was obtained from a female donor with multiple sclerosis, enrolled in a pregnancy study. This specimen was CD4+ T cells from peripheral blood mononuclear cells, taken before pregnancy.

In DNA form, the CDR3 reads TGTGCCAGTAGTATAGGGACGACAGGGATCTACGAGCAGTACTTC. Translated: CASSIGTTGIYEQYF. This chain joins TRBV19 and TRBJ2-7; TRBD1 agrees at 7 bases. The germline V gene encodes CDR1 LNHDA and CDR2 SQIVND (reference sequence). The CDR3 loop spans 15 amino acids. The J segment lost 3 bases and the V segment lost 1 base, leaving 6 bases of the junction unmatched.